The T cell receptor (beta chain) under discussion was sequenced for a study of blood T cell repertoires in COVID-19. Germline-derived CDR1 and CDR2 are LNHNV and YYDKDF (reference sequence). V lost 3 bases and J lost 6; bases outside the gene matches: 12. This CDR3 has 17 residues. Authors' processing steps: Estimated nucleated cell counts came from reference gene primer amplification. The data were produced by immunoSEQ multiplex PCR, yet TCRdb's version contains in-frame clones alone and is incomplete. V, J and clone size are those of that table, while D and trimming were read from the DNA. The sample lists around 60,000 clones; 55% to 75% were seen once.

The specimen was peripheral blood. The rearrangement joins TRBV15 to TRBJ2-3; 10 bases line up with TRBD2. The sequence was obtained from a woman in her seventies with COVID-19, enrolled during active disease. Written as DNA, the CDR3 is TGTGCCACCAGCAGGAATAGCGGGAGGATGGGAAAGGATACGCAGTATTTT. This codes for CATSRNSGRMGKDTQYF.